This T cell receptor beta chain was documented in a study of blood T cells in healthy people across ages. Study-level results: A greater number of naive CD4+ cells and higher diversity distinguished long-lived donors from aged donors.

The CDR3 sequence is 15 residues long. Between the trimmed V and J ends, which lost 4 bases and 0 bases, there was a span of 14 bases. Germline CDR1 SGHRS, CDR2 YFSETQ. There are many counts of this clonotype. Its specificity is unknown. The second PCR ran about 7 to 12 cycles with a sample-barcoded 5' primer and J-beta primers. One entry per CDR3 protein, called by TCRdb with MiXCR from the 5' RACE reads. Of about 670,000 distinct CDR3 sequences detected, roughly 41% appear once; the ten largest clones hold approximately 31%. The sample consisted of blood. This sequence was found in an elderly man in good health. The chain joins TRBV5-1 to TRBJ2-7; D may be TRBD2 (7 bases). CDR3 residues: CASSPRGASSYEQYF. The DNA for the CDR3 is TGCGCCAGCAGCCCCCGGGGGGCTAGCTCCTACGAGCAGTACTTC.